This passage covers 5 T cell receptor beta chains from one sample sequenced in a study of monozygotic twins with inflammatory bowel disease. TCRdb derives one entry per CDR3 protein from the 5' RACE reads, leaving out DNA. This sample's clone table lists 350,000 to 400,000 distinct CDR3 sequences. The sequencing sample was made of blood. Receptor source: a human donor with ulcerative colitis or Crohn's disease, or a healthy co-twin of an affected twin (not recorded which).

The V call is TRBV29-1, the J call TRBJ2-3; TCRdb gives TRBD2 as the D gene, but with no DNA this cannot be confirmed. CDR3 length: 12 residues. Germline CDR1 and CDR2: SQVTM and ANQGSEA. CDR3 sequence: CSVGEPTDTQYF.

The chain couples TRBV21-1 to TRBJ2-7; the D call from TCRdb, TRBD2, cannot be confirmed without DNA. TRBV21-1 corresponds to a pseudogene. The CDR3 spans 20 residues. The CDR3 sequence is CASSKQLKVPADSYSYEQYF.

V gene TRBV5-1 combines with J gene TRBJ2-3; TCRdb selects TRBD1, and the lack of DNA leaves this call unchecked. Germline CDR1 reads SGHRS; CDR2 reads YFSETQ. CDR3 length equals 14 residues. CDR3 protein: CASSTGTGTDTQYF.

The CDR3 reads CANSFGRAGVSLDTQYF. The chain couples TRBV5-1 to TRBJ2-3; the TCRdb call, TRBD2, lacks DNA for checking. There are 17 residues in the CDR3. Germline V CDR1 and CDR2: SGHRS, YFSETQ.

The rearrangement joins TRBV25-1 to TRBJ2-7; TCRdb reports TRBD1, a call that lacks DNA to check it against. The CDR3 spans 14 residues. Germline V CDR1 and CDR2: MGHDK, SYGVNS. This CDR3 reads CASSGGTGTYEQYF.